A selection of T cell receptor beta chains follows, all from one sample in a study of Graves' ophthalmopathy and Graves' hyperthyroidism. TCRdb re-derived calls from the multiplex PCR reads in MiXCR, one entry per CDR3 protein. The data hold under 800,000 distinct CDR3 sequences, with 20% to 25% observed a single time. What was sequenced was peripheral blood. These receptors were collected from a woman aged 18-29 years with stable Graves' hyperthyroidism. Some clones in this sample may be carry-over from other donors' samples. The CDR3 runs from the conserved cysteine through the conserved F or W. A D gene is named only where the DNA matches it firmly. Size values are once, few and many counts, or a class for expanded clones, and some rows have none.

j_call,v_call,clone_size,d_call,cdr3_nt,cdr3_aa
TRBJ1-2,TRBV12-3/TRBV12-4,few,.,TGTGCCAGCAGGGCCGGTTCAACGGATGGCTACACCTTC,CASRAGSTDGYTF
TRBJ2-7,TRBV4-1,many,.,TGCGCCAGCAGCCAAGCATCCGGGCCGGGGTCCTACGAGCAGTACTTC,CASSQASGPGSYEQYF
TRBJ1-5,TRBV20-1,.,.,TGCAGTGCTAGAGATCATGGCAATCAGCCCCAGCATTTT,CSARDHGNQPQHF
TRBJ1-2,TRBV12-3/TRBV12-4,many,TRBD1,TGTGCCAGCAGTGCCCGGACAGGGGCTGATGTATTAGGCTACACCTTC,CASSARTGADVLGYTF
TRBJ1-2,TRBV7-6,few,.,TGTGCCAGCAGCCCTAGAGGATACTATGGCTACACCTTC,CASSPRGYYGYTF
TRBJ1-1,TRBV6-2/TRBV6-3,many,.,TGTGCCAGCAGTTGGGAAACAGGAGGACTACTGAACACTGAAGCTTTCTTT,CASSWETGGLLNTEAFF
TRBJ2-5,TRBV10-3,many,TRBD1,TGTGCCATCAGCGGACAGGACCAAGAGACCCAGTACTTC,CAISGQDQETQYF
TRBJ1-2,TRBV29-1,many,.,TGCAGCGTTGAATGGACCTTTAACTATGGCTACACCTTC,CSVEWTFNYGYTF
TRBJ1-2,TRBV6-1,few,.,TGTGCCAGCAGCCCAAACCCCCGCGACGGATATGGCTACACCTTC,CASSPNPRDGYGYTF
TRBJ1-2,TRBV6-1,many,.,TGTGCCAGCATTCCAGGTGGGGGGTGGGAAGGCTACACCTTC,CASIPGGGWEGYTF
TRBJ1-5,TRBV20-1,many,.,TGCAGTGCTGCGGGGACATTATTTAGCAATCAGCCCCAGCATTTT,CSAAGTLFSNQPQHF
TRBJ2-5,TRBV28,many,.,TGTGCCAGCAGTTTCCCTCCATTAGATCGGAGGGAGACCCAGTACTTC,CASSFPPLDRRETQYF
TRBJ1-6,TRBV6-2/TRBV6-3,many,TRBD1,TGTGCCAGCAGTCAGCCGACAGGGGATAATTCACCCCTCCACTTT,CASSQPTGDNSPLHF
TRBJ2-5,TRBV6-1,many,TRBD2,TGTGCCAGCAGTGAACCTGGACTAGCAGGCCAGGAGACCCAGTACTTC,CASSEPGLAGQETQYF
TRBJ2-7,TRBV5-1,.,TRBD2,TGCGCCAGCAGCCTCAGACCGGGACTAGCTTACGAGCAGTACTTC,CASSLRPGLAYEQYF
TRBJ1-1,TRBV12-3/TRBV12-4,many,.,TGTGCCAGCGGAACCCGGGGGGGGGACGCTTTCTTT,CASGTRGGDAFF
TRBJ2-7,TRBV12-3/TRBV12-4,once,.,TGTGCCAGCAGTCCCTCTCTAACCCCCTACTACGAGCAGTACTTC,CASSPSLTPYYEQYF
TRBJ2-5,TRBV30,.,TRBD2,TGTGCCTGGAGCCCTGGGACTAGCGGAGAGACCCAGTACTTC,CAWSPGTSGETQYF
TRBJ1-1,TRBV6-2/TRBV6-3,many,.,TGTGCCAGCACCGTGGGGGGGGCAACCACTGAAGCTTTCTTT,CASTVGGATTEAFF
TRBJ2-7,TRBV5-1,many,TRBD1,TGCGCCAGCAGCTTCCGGGACAGATCCTACGAGCAGTACTTC,CASSFRDRSYEQYF
TRBJ2-2,TRBV2,few,TRBD2,TGTGCCAGCGTGCTAGAGTCGGGAGGTGGGACCGGGGAGCTGTTTTTT,CASVLESGGGTGELFF
TRBJ1-6,TRBV4-1,.,.,TGCGCCAGCAGCCAAGAGAGACAGCCCACCCTCCACTTT,CASSQERQPTLHF
TRBJ2-6,TRBV2,few,.,TGTGCCAGCCTCCCAGGGCGCCTGGTTTGGGTCCTGACTTTC,CASLPGRLVWVLTF
TRBJ1-1,TRBV6-1,few,.,TGTGCCTCCAACGAGGGACGGTCCACTGAAGCTTTCTTT,CASNEGRSTEAFF
TRBJ2-7,TRBV11-2,few,TRBD1,TGTGCCAGCAGCTCGTCCGGGACAGGGCTCGGCGAGCAGTACTTC,CASSSSGTGLGEQYF
TRBJ2-2,TRBV24-1,.,TRBD1,TGTGCCACCAGTGAGGCGGGACAGGGTCACACCGGGGAGCTGTTTTTT,CATSEAGQGHTGELFF
TRBJ1-1,TRBV28,many,.,TGTGCCAGCACATTGGTGGGTACTGAAGCTTTCTTT,CASTLVGTEAFF
TRBJ2-6,TRBV13,many,.,TGTGCCAGCAGCCCACGGGGGGCAGTGGTTGGGGCCAACGTCCTGACTTTC,CASSPRGAVVGANVLTF
TRBJ1-1,TRBV20-1,few,TRBD1,TGCAGTGCTCAGACTGGGACAGGGAGCACTGAAGCTTTCTTT,CSAQTGTGSTEAFF
TRBJ1-5,TRBV6-1,.,.,TGTGCCAGCAGTGGAAAGGTTGGTAGCAATCAGCCCCAGCATTTT,CASSGKVGSNQPQHF
TRBJ2-7,TRBV6-1,many,.,TGTGCCAGCAGCCAGGGACACGACTTAACCTACGAGCAGTACTTC,CASSQGHDLTYEQYF
TRBJ2-5,TRBV18,.,.,TGTGCCAGCTCGCGACATGTAGGCCAAGAGACCCAGTACTTC,CASSRHVGQETQYF
TRBJ1-1,TRBV7-3,many,.,TGTGCCAGCAGCTTACGGGGGGGGAGCAGGACTGAAGCTTTCTTT,CASSLRGGSRTEAFF
TRBJ2-5,TRBV6-7,many,TRBD2,TGTGCCAGCAGCTCACGGGGTCCGGGACTAGCGGGAGGGGTCCAAGAGACCCAGTACTTC,CASSSRGPGLAGGVQETQYF
TRBJ1-5,TRBV7-8,.,.,TGTGCCAGCGGGGAATTTGGCGGGATCAATCAGCCCCAGCATTTT,CASGEFGGINQPQHF
TRBJ1-1,TRBV19,.,.,TGTGCCAGTAGTAGCACAGGGTTGATGATGGCTTTCTTT,CASSSTGLMMAFF
TRBJ1-2,TRBV3-1,.,.,TGTGCCAGCAGCCAATTGCGGGGTCGCGGCTACACCTTC,CASSQLRGRGYTF
TRBJ1-1,TRBV19,many,.,TGTGCCAGTAGTATATCAGGGACATTGAACACTGAAGCTTTCTTT,CASSISGTLNTEAFF
TRBJ1-4,TRBV5-1,.,.,TGCGCCAGCAGCTCCCAGGGCGAAAAACTGTTTTTT,CASSSQGEKLFF
TRBJ1-5,TRBV30,many,.,TGTGCCTGGAGTGTAACCAAGAGCAATCAGCCCCAGCATTTT,CAWSVTKSNQPQHF